This T cell receptor (beta chain) was found in a study of CD8 T cell repertoires and HIV-1 epitope variants. Study at large: Separate from the cultures, 1M uncultured T cells served as baseline.

This clone was seen a single time. Its specificity is not known. Produced via immunoSEQ multiplex PCR; TCRdb's table is partial and in-frame only. The data show thousands of clones, 50% to 70% seen once. The CDR3 is made up of 15 amino acids. The V end was cut by 5 bases, the J end by 4 bases, with 16 bases between. Germline lookup yields CDR1 SEHNR and CDR2 FQNEAQ (reference sequence). This TCR derives from a male donor with HIV. Sequenced input: cultured CD8+ T cells derived from PBMCs. The chain is built from TRBV7-9 and TRBJ2-3, with D possibly being TRBD1 (5 bases). CDR3 bases: TGTGCCAGCAGCAAGGTTCAGGGTTTACCAGATACGCAGTATTTT. Translation gives CASSKVQGLPDTQYF.